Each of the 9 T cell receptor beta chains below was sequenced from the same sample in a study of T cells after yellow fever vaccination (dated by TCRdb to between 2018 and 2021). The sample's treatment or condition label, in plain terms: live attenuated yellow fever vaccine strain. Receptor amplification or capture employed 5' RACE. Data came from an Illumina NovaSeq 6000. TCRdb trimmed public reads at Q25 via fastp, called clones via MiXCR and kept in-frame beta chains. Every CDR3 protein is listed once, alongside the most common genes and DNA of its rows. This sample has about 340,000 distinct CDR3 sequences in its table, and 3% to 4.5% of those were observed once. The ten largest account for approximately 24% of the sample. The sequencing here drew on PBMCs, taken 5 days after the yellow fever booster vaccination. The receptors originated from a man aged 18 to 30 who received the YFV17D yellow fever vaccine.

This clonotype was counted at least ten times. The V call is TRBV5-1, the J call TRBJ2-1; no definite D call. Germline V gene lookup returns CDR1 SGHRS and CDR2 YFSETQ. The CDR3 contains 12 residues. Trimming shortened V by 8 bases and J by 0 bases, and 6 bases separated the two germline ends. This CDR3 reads CASRPSYNEQFF. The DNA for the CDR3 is TGCGCCAGTCGCCCCTCCTACAATGAGCAGTTCTTC.

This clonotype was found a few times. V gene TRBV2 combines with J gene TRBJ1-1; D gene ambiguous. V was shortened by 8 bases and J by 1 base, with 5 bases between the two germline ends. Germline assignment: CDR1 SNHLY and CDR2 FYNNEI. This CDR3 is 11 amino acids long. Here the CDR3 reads CASDGNTEAFF. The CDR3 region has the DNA TGTGCCAGCGATGGGAACACTGAAGCTTTCTTT.

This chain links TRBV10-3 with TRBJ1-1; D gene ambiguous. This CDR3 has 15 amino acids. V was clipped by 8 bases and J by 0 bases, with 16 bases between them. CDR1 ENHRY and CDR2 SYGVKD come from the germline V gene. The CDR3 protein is CAIASASTMNTEAFF. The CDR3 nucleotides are TGTGCCATCGCCTCCGCGAGTACTATGAACACTGAAGCTTTCTTT.

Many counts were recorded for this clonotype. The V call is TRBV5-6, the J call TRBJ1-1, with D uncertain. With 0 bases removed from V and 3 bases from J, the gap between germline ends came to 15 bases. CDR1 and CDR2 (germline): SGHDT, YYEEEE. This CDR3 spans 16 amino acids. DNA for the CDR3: TGTGCCAGCAGCTTGGCCCCTGGCAGGTGGCACACTGAAGCTTTCTTT. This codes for CASSLAPGRWHTEAFF.

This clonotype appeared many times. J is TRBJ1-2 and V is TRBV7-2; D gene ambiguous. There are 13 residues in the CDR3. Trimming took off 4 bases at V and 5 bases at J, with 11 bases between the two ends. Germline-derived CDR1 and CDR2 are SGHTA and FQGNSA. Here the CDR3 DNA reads TGTGCCAGCAGCTCGGGCGTCCTTTATGGCTACACCTTC. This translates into CASSSGVLYGYTF. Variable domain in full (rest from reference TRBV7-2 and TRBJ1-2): GAGVSQSPSNKVTEKGKDVELRCDPISGHTALYWYRQSLGQGLEFLIYFQGNSAPDKSGLPSDRFSAERTGGSVSTLTIQRTQQEDSAVYLCASSSGVLYGYTFGSGTRLTVV.

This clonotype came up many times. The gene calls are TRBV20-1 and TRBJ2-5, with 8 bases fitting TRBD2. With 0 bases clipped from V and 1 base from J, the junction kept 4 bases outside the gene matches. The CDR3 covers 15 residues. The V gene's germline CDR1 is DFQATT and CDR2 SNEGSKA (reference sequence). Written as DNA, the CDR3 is TGCAGTGCTAGAGATGCGCGGGGGGCCCAAGAGACCCAGTACTTC. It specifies CSARDARGAQETQYF.

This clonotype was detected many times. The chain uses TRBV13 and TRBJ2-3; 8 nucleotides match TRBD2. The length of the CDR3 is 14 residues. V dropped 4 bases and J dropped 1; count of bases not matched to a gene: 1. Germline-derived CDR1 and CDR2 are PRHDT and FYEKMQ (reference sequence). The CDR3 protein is CASSSLAGTDTQYF. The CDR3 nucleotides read TGTGCCAGCAGCTCACTAGCGGGCACAGATACGCAGTATTTT.

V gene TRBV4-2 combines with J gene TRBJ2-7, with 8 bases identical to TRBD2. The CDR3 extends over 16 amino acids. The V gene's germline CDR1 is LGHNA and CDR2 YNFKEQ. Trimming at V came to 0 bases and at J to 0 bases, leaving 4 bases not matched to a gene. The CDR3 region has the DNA TGTGCCAGCAGCCAAGAGGGCAGCGGGGGCTCCTACGAGCAGTACTTC. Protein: CASSQEGSGGSYEQYF.

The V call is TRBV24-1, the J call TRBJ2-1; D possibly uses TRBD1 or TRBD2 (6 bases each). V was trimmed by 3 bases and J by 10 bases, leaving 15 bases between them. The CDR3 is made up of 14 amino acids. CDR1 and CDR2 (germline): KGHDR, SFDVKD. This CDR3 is CATSDALGGAEQFF. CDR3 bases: TGTGCCACCAGTGATGCCCTCGGGGGCGCGGAGCAGTTCTTC.